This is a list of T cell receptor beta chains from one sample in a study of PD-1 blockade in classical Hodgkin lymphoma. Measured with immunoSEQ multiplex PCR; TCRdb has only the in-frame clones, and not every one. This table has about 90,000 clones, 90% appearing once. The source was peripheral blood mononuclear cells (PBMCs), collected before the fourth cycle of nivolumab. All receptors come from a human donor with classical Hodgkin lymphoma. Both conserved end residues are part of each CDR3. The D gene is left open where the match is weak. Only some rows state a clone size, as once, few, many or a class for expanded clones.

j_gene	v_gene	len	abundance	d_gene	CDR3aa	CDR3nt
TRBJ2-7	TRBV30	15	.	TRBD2	CAWSVQTSGWYEQYF	TGTGCCTGGAGTGTGCAGACTAGCGGATGGTACGAGCAGTACTTC
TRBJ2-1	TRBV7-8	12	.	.	CASSWDRAEQFF	TGTGCCAGCAGCTGGGATAGGGCTGAGCAGTTCTTC
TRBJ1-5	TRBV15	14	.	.	CATSRDLGNQPQHF	TGTGCCACCAGCAGAGATTTAGGGAATCAGCCCCAGCATTTT
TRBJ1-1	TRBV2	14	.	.	CASSDPGWVGEAFF	TGTGCCAGCAGTGACCCAGGGTGGGTCGGTGAAGCTTTCTTT
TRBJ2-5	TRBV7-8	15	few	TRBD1	CASSPNRGPSETQYF	TGTGCCAGCAGCCCCAACAGGGGGCCCTCAGAGACCCAGTACTTC
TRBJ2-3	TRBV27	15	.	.	CASSFKPTYTDTQYF	TGTGCCAGCAGTTTTAAGCCCACCTACACAGATACGCAGTATTTT
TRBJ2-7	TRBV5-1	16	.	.	CASSWNSEGGQYEQYF	TGCGCCAGCAGCTGGAACTCGGAGGGGGGACAATACGAGCAGTACTTC
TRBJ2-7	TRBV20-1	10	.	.	CSARGNEQYF	TGCAGTGCTAGAGGGAACGAGCAGTACTTC
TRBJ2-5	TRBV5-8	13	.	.	CASTEWGEETQYF	TGTGCCAGCACCGAATGGGGGGAAGAGACCCAGTACTTC
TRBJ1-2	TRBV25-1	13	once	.	CASSEYRGYGYTF	TGTGCCAGCAGTGAATACAGGGGCTATGGCTACACCTTC
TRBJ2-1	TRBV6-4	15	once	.	CASSISVSSYNEQFF	TGTGCCAGCAGCATTAGCGTAAGCTCCTACAATGAGCAGTTCTTC
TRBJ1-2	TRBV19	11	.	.	CASSSGGGYTF	TGTGCCAGTAGTTCGGGGGGCGGCTACACCTTC
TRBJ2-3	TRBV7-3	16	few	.	CASSPGTSPSTDTQYF	TGTGCCAGCAGCCCCGGGACCTCCCCTAGCACAGATACGCAGTATTTT
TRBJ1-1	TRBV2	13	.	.	CASLRTENTEAFF	TGTGCCAGCCTACGGACTGAGAACACTGAAGCTTTCTTT
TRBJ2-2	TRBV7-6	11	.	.	CASSPTGELFF	TGTGCCAGCAGCCCGACCGGGGAGCTGTTTTTT
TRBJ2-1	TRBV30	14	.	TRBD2	CAWSASGGYNEQFF	TGTGCCTGGAGTGCTAGCGGGGGGTACAATGAGCAGTTCTTC
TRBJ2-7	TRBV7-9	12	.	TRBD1	CASSLSGTGEYF	TGTGCCAGCAGCTTATCCGGGACAGGGGAGTACTTC
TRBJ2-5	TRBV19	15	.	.	CASSPNSGAQETQYF	TGTGCCAGTAGTCCGAATTCCGGGGCACAAGAGACCCAGTACTTC
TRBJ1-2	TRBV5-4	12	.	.	CASSWGGATDTF	TGTGCCAGCAGCTGGGGGGGCGCTACAGACACCTTC
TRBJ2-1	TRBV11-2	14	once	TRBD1	CASSLGGTGNEQFF	TGTGCCAGCAGCTTAGGAGGGACAGGTAATGAGCAGTTCTTC
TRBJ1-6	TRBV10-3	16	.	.	CAISGGLLQMNSPLHF	TGTGCCATCAGTGGGGGTTTATTACAGATGAATTCACCCCTCCACTTT
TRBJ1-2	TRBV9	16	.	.	CASSVGPGGTGYGYTF	TGTGCCAGCAGCGTAGGCCCGGGAGGGACCGGGTATGGCTACACCTTC
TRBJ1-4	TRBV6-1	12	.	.	CASSVTNEKLFF	TGTGCCAGCAGTGTTACTAATGAAAAACTGTTTTTT
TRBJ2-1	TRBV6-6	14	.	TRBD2	CASSYSIAGSEQFF	TGTGCCAGCAGTTACTCGATAGCGGGCAGTGAGCAGTTCTTC
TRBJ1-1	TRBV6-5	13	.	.	CASIPGAKTEAFF	TGTGCCAGCATCCCGGGGGCGAAGACTGAAGCTTTCTTT
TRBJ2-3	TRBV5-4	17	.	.	CASSSTSPLPATDTQYF	TGTGCCAGCAGCTCTACGAGTCCACTCCCCGCCACAGATACGCAGTATTTT
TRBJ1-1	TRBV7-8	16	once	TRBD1	CASSSPTGVVGTEAFF	TGTGCCAGCAGCTCGCCTACAGGGGTTGTGGGCACTGAAGCTTTCTTT
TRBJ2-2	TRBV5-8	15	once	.	CASSLVQGRTGELFF	TGTGCCAGCAGCTTGGTGCAGGGTCGTACCGGGGAGCTGTTTTTT
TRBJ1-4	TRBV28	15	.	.	CASSFWTATNEKLFF	TGTGCCAGCAGTTTCTGGACAGCAACTAATGAAAAACTGTTTTTT
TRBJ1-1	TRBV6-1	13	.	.	CASTGTGYSEAFF	TGTGCCAGCACCGGAACAGGGTACTCTGAAGCTTTCTTT
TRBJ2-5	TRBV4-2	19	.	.	CASSTGRGGGFVAQETQYF	TGTGCCAGCAGCACCGGGAGAGGGGGGGGTTTTGTAGCCCAAGAGACCCAGTACTTC
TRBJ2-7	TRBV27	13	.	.	CASSHTGTAEQYF	TGTGCCAGCAGTCATACAGGGACCGCCGAGCAGTACTTC
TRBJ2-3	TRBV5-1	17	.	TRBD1	CASSLRTGGFEADTQYF	TGCGCCAGCAGCTTGAGGACAGGGGGCTTTGAAGCAGATACGCAGTATTTT